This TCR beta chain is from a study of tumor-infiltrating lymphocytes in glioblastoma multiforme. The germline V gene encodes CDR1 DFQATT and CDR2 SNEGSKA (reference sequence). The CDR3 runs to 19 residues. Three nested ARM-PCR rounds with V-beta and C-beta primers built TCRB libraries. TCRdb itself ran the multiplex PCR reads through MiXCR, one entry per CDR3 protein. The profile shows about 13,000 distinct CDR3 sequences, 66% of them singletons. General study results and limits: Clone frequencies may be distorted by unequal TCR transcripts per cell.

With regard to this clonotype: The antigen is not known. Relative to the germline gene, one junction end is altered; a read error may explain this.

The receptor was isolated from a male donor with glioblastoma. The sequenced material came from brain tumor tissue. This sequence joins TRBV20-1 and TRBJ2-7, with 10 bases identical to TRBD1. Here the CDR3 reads CSARKPGTGVFLSSFEQHF. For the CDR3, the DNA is TGCAGTGCTAGAAAACCCGGGACAGGGGTTTTCCTGAGCTCCTTCGAGCAGCACTTC.